This TCR beta chain was sequenced during a study of blood T cell repertoires in COVID-19. At the level of the study: There were acute and convalescent COVID-19 samples, and they came from the United States, Italy and Spain. In each case, the material was cDNA or gDNA derived from T cells, B-cell-depleted T cells, or PBMCs.

As processed by the authors: From reference gene primer amplification, estimates of nucleated cell counts were derived. Data came from immunoSEQ multiplex PCR; TCRdb stores just in-frame clones and leaves some out. V, J and clone size are those of that table, while D and trimming were read from the DNA. The sample lists around 100,000 clones, approximately 80% seen once, with around 10% in the top ten. Germline CDR1 reads SGHRS; CDR2 reads YFSETQ. V lost 4 bases and J 5 bases, leaving 12 bases between the germline ends. The CDR3 is made up of 14 amino acids. The chain has TRBV5-1 and TRBJ2-2; D might be TRBD2 (6 bases). This sequence originates from a woman aged 70-85 years with acute or convalescent COVID-19. Sequenced: peripheral blood. This chain's CDR3 is CASSRRDSTGELFF. The CDR3 nucleotides are TGCGCCAGCAGCAGGAGGGATTCAACCGGGGAGCTGTTTTTT. Based on the CDR3 plus reference TRBV5-1 and TRBJ2-2, the full variable domain is KAGVTQTPRYLIKTRGQQVTLSCSPISGHRSVSWYQQTPGQGLQFLFEYFSETQRNKGNFPGRFSGRQFSNSRSEMNVSTLELGDSALYLCASSRRDSTGELFFGEGSRLTVL.